This T cell receptor (beta chain) was profiled in a study of OX40 agonist ivuxolimab in advanced cancers. With respect to the entire study: Ivuxolimab was an agonistic, fully human IgG2 monoclonal antibody directed against OX40 (CD134), a costimulatory receptor. Intravenous ivuxolimab was administered to patients every 2 weeks at six dose levels: 0.01, 0.1, 0.3, 1.5, 3 and 10 mg/kg. Among the roughly 50 dose-escalation patients, approximately 20 had hepatocellular carcinoma, about 15 melanoma, 9 renal cell carcinoma and 9 head and neck cancer. In the dose-escalation cohort, nearly 85% of patients were male, and the mean age was approximately 60 years with a range of about 20 to 80. Prior anti-PD-1, anti-PD-L1 or anti-CTLA-4 therapy was permitted, and checkpoint inhibitors had been received by roughly 42% of dose-escalation patients. Partial responses occurred in three dose-escalation patients: two with cutaneous melanoma and one with hepatocellular carcinoma. The purpose of peripheral TCRbeta sequencing was to test whether ivuxolimab changed TCR sequence diversity and led to clonal T-cell expansion. The paper covers the monotherapy dose-escalation part of the phase I ivuxolimab trial, which included N of about 50 patients.

As for this clone: Its antigen is currently not known. There are no base qualities to consult, and no much larger clone falls within one base.

To sequence the TCRbeta CDR3 region, genomic DNA was isolated from the sorted cells. TCRbeta CDR3 regions were sequenced using the immunoSEQ Assay. TCRdb carries this immuneACCESS record with in-frame sequences only. Its versions omit some clonotypes, under half of them owing to an unresolved V gene in the studies checked, with the rest unexplained. The sample table lists approximately 45,000 clones, approximately 86% of them with a count of one. The ten largest clones take up more than 15% of the sample. The cysteine opens and the phenylalanine closes a CDR3 of 14 amino acids. The only DNA kept is the CDR3, 42 bases in frame from the first base. According to the germline V gene, CDR1 reads SGHRS and CDR2 reads YFSETQ. The germline V end is reduced by 4 bases and the J end by 2 bases; junction bases left unmatched: 4. The investigation overall reported the following: Antigen specificity was not determined for the clonally expanded peripheral T cells. Partial responders in the 0.1-3.0 mg/kg groups had among the lowest normalized peripheral clonal expansion, especially among CD8+ T cells. Low levels of normalized T-cell clonal expansion were also shown by some nonresponding patients. At doses from 0.1 to 3.0 mg/kg, clonal expansion was seen in both CD4+ and CD8+ blood T cells between baseline and week 6. On average, CD8+ T cells showed more expanded clones than CD4+ T cells after ivuxolimab.

The trial excluded patients who had a history of autoimmune disease or who were on systemic immunosuppression. Peripheral blood for TCR sequencing was drawn from every dose cohort at baseline, at cycle 4 day 1 and at cycle 7 day 1. Samples were obtained from an open-label, multicenter, first-in-human phase I dose-escalation trial of ivuxolimab. The trial enrolled adults with locally advanced or metastatic head and neck squamous cell, hepatocellular, melanoma or renal cell carcinoma. Before TCR sequencing, CD4+ T cells and CD8+ T cells from peripheral blood were sorted into separate populations. The TCR comes from an adult with an advanced solid tumor such as melanoma, head and neck, liver or kidney cancer. The rearranged segments are TRBV5-1 and TRBJ2-7, with 9 central nucleotides matching TRBD1. The material was CD4+ or CD8+ T cells sorted from blood, obtained in a trial of the OX40 agonist ivuxolimab. The CDR3 protein sequence reads: CASSLGQGPYEQYF. The sequence in DNA is TGCGCCAGCAGCCTGGGACAGGGCCCCTACGAGCAGTACTTC.